This T cell receptor (beta chain) was sequenced in a study of T cell repertoires in cytomegalovirus infection. Study in general: CMV infection plus the matching HLA type was flagged by public TCR beta signatures. Study-wide results and limits: HLA-C-restricted CMV-specific TCR beta clonotypes were dominant in the ex vivo response. CMV carriers having the relevant HLA were flagged by cumulative public TCR beta family frequency.

At least ten counts were recorded for this clonotype. The target antigen is unknown. In TCRdb, the reads were re-called with MiXCR into one record per CDR3 protein. The sample has about 150,000 distinct CDR3 sequences; around a quarter are singletons. This clonotype originated in a human donor in good health (CMV status not recorded). Some clones in this sample may be carry-over from other donors' samples. Sequenced sample: PBMCs.

The CDR3 is CASSVAAGAEEQYF. The CDR3 bases are TGTGCCAGCAGCGTAGCAGCGGGAGCAGAAGAGCAGTACTTC. The rearrangement joins TRBV9 to TRBJ2-7, with TRBD2 matching over 8 bases. Germline V lookup: CDR1 SGDLS, CDR2 YYNGEE. Trimming took 0 bases from V and 7 from J; bases not matched to a gene: 6. This CDR3 comprises 14 residues. The variable domain in full, with the rest retrieved from reference TRBV9 and TRBJ2-7, is DSGVTQTPKHLITATGQRVTLRCSPRSGDLSVYWYQQSLDQGLQFLIQYYNGEERAKGNILERFSAQQFPDLHSELNLSSLELGDSALYFCASSVAAGAEEQYFGPGTRLTVT.